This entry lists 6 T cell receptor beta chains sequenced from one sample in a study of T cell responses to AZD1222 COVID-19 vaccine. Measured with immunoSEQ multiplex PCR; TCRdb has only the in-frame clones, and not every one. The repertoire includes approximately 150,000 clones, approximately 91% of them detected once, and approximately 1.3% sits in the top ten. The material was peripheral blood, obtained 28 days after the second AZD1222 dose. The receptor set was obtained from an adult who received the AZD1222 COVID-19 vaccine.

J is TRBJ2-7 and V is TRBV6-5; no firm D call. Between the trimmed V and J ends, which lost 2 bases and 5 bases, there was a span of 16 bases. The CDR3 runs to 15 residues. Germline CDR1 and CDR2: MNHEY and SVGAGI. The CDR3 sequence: CASSYIGGLGDEQYF. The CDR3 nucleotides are TGTGCCAGCAGTTACATTGGCGGTTTAGGAGACGAGCAGTACTTC.

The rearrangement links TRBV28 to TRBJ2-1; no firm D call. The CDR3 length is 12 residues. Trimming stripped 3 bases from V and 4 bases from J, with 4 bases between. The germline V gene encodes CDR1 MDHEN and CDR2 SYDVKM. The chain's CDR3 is CASSFVYNEQFF. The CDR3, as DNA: TGTGCCAGCAGTTTCGTATACAATGAGCAGTTCTTC.

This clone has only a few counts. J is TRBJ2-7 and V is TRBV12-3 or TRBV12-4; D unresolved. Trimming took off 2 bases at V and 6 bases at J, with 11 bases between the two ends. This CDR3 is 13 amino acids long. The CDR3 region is CASSLITPPEQYF. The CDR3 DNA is TGTGCCAGCAGTTTAATTACCCCCCCCGAGCAGTACTTC.

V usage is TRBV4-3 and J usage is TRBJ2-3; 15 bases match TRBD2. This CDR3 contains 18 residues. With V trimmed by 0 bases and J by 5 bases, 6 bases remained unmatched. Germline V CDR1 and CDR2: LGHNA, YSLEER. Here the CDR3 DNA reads TGCGCCAGCAGCCAAGATGGACTAGCGGGGGGGCTAGGAGATACGCAGTATTTT. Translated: CASSQDGLAGGLGDTQYF.

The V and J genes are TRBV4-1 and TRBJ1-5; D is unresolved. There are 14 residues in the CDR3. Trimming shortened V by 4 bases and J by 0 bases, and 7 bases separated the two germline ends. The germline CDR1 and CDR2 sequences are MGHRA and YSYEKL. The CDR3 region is CASSRSYSNQPQHF. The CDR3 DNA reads TGCGCCAGCAGCCGGAGTTATAGCAATCAGCCCCAGCATTTT.

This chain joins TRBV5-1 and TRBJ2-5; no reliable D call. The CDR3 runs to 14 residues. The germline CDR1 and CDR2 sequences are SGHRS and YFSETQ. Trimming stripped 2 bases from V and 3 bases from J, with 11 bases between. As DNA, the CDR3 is TGCGCCAGCAGCTTTGTCGCTGGAGAAGAGACCCAGTACTTC. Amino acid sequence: CASSFVAGEETQYF. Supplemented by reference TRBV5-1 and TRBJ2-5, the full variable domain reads KAGVTQTPRYLIKTRGQQVTLSCSPISGHRSVSWYQQTPGQGLQFLFEYFSETQRNKGNFPGRFSGRQFSNSRSEMNVSTLELGDSALYLCASSFVAGEETQYFGPGTRLLVL.